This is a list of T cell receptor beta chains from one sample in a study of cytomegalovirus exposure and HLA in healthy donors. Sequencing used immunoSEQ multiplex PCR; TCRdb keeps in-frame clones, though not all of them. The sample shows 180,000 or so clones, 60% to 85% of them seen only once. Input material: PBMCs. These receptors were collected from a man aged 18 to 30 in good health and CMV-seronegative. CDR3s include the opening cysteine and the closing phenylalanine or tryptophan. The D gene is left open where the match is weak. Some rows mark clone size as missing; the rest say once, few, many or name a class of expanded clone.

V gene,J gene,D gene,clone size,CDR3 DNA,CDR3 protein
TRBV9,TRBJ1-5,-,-,TGTGCCAGCGGGCAGAACAATCAGCCCCAGCATTTT,CASGQNNQPQHF
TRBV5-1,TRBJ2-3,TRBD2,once,TGCGCCAGCTCGGTGTTTGGGACTAGCGGTAGCACAGATACGCAGTATTTT,CASSVFGTSGSTDTQYF
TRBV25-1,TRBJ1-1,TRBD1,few,TGTGCCAGCAGTGAACCTCGGACAGGGAGTGAAGCTTTCTTT,CASSEPRTGSEAFF
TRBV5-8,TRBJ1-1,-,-,TGTGCCAGCACCGGGGGGGCGAGTACTGAAGCTTTCTTT,CASTGGASTEAFF
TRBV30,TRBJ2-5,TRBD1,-,TGTGCCTGGAGTGTCCAGGGGGCTCTGGAGACCCAGTACTTC,CAWSVQGALETQYF
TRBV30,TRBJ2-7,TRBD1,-,TGTGCCCAAGCGGGACAGGGTACCGAGCAGTACTTC,CAQAGQGTEQYF
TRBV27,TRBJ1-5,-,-,TGTGCCAGCAGTTTATTAGGGGGACGCCAGCCCCAGCATTTT,CASSLLGGRQPQHF
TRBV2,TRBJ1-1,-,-,TGTGCCAGCCGTCCAAACAGGGCCATGAACACTGAAGCTTTCTTT,CASRPNRAMNTEAFF
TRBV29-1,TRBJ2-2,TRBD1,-,TGCAGCGTGGAACCGGGACAGGGTAGTCCCGGGGAGCTGTTTTTT,CSVEPGQGSPGELFF
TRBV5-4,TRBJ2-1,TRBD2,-,TGTGCCAGCAGCTTGTCTAGCGGGAGTATAGATGAGCAGTTCTTC,CASSLSSGSIDEQFF
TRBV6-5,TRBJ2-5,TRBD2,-,TGTGCCAGCAGGGACGGACTAGCGGTCCAAGAGACCCAGTACTTC,CASRDGLAVQETQYF
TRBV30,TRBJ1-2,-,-,TGTGCCTGGAGGATCCTAACAGGGCAGGGGAACTATGGCTACACCTTC,CAWRILTGQGNYGYTF
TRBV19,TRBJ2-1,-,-,TGTGCCAGTAAGGCCAGCGGAAGCTCCTACAATGAGCAGTTCTTC,CASKASGSSYNEQFF
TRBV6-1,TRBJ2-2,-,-,TGTGCCAGCAGTGCCAAGTCGGTCACCGGGGAGCTGTTTTTT,CASSAKSVTGELFF
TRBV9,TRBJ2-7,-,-,TGTGCCAGCAGCGTAGGACAGCGAACCTACGAGCAGTACTTC,CASSVGQRTYEQYF
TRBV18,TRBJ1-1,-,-,TGTGCCAGCTCACCAACATCAGGGGACACTGAAGCTTTCTTT,CASSPTSGDTEAFF
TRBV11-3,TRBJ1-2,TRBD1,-,TGTGCCAGCAGCACGACAGGGGGCGATGGCTACACCTTC,CASSTTGGDGYTF
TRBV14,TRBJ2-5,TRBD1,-,TGTGCCAGCAGCCCGTGGACAGGGGTTGGAGAGACCCAGTACTTC,CASSPWTGVGETQYF
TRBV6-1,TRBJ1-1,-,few,TGTGCCAGCAGAACTGCCCCTTGGGCGAACACTGAAGCTTTCTTT,CASRTAPWANTEAFF
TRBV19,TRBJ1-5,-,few,TGTGCCAGTAGTGCGGGGAGGGACACTAGCAATCAGCCCCAGCATTTT,CASSAGRDTSNQPQHF
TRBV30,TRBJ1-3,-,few,TGTGCCTGGAGTACCCACACTGGAAACACCATATATTTT,CAWSTHTGNTIYF
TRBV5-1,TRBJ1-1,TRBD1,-,TGCGCCAGCAGCTTCGGGGACAGGGGGCCGGGTGAAGCTTTCTTT,CASSFGDRGPGEAFF